This T cell receptor beta chain was found in a study of long-term antiretroviral therapy in people with HIV. Of note for this clone: The antigen is not known.

Investigators performed immunoSEQ version v3.0 at survey level. The repertoire was sequenced with immunoSEQ multiplex PCR; TCRdb's copy has only in-frame clones and lacks some. Counted here are approximately 5,700 clones, over 75% occurring once; the ten biggest clones make up around 9.6%. The study used samples holding 1-10 million cryopreserved PBMC before DNA extraction. CDR3 length: 12 residues. The germline V gene has CDR1 ENHRY and CDR2 SYGVKD. Unmatched junction bases numbered 4, after V lost 7 bases and J lost 8 bases. Overall study results and limits: Clones that had undergone expansion before ART dominated the repertoire at all time points. Investigators report no available data on ART adherence, viral resistance or therapy changes. HIV repertoire CDR3 lengths ranged less widely than those of controls.

This TCR was recovered from a man aged 35 to 55 with HIV. V and J are TRBV10-3 and TRBJ2-1; 8 bases match TRBD1. The sample was unsorted PBMCs, taken 1.8 years before starting antiretroviral therapy. CDR3 DNA sequence: TGTGCCATCAAGACAGGGGAGGATGAGCAGTTCTTC. Residues: CAIKTGEDEQFF.